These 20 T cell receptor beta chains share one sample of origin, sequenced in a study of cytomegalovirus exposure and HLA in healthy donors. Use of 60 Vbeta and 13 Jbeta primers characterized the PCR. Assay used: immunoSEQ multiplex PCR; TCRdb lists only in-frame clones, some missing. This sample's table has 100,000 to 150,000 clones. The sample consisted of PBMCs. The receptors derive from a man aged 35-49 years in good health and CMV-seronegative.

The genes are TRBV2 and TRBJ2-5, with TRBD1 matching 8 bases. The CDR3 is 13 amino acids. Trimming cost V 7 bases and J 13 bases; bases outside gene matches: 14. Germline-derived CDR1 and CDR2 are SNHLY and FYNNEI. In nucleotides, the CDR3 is TGTGCCAGCAAAGGGGGCGCGGCAGGGGGCATGTACTTC. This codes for CASKGGAAGGMYF.

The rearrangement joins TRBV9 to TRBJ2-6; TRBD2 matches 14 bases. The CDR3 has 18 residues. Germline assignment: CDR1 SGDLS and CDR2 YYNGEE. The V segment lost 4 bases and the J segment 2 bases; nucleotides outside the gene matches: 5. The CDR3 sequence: CASSTTSGRAAGANVLTF. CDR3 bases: TGTGCCAGCAGCACGACTAGCGGGAGGGCCGCTGGGGCCAACGTCCTGACTTTC.

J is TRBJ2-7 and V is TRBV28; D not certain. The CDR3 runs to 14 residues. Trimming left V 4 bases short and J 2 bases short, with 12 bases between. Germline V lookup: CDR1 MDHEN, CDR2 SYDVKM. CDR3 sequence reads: CASSSPLRTYEQYF. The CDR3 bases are TGTGCCAGCAGTTCTCCTCTGAGGACCTACGAGCAGTACTTC.

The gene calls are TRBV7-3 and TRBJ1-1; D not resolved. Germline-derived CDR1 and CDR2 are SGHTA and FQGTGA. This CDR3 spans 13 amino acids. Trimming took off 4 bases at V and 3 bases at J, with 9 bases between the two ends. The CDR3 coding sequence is TGTGCCAGCAGCTCGATGAGGCACACTGAAGCTTTCTTT. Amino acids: CASSSMRHTEAFF.

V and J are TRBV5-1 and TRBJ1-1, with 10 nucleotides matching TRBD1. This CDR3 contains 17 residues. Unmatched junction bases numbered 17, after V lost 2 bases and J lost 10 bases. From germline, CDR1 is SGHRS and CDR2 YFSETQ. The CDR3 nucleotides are TGCGCCAGCAGCTTTTCGGTGGCCAGACAGGGGGCAATCGGAGCTTTCTTT. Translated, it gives CASSFSVARQGAIGAFF.

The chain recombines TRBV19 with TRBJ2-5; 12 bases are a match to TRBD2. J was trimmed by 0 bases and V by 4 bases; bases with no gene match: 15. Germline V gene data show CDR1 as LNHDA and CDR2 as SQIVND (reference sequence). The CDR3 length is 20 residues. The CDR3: CASSKGIVVGTSGYQETQYF. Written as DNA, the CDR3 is TGTGCCAGTAGTAAGGGAATCGTAGTGGGGACTAGCGGGTACCAAGAGACCCAGTACTTC.

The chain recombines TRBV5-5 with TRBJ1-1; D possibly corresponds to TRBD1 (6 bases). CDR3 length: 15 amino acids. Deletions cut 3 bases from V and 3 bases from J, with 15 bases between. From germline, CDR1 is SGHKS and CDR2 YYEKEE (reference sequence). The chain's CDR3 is CASSWTGTPYTEAFF. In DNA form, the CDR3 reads TGTGCCAGCAGCTGGACCGGGACACCCTACACTGAAGCTTTCTTT.

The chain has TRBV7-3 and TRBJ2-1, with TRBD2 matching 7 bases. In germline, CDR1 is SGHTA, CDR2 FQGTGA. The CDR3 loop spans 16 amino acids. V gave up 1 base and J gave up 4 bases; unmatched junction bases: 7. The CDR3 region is CASSLNSGGSYNEQFF. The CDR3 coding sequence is TGTGCCAGCAGCTTAAACTCGGGAGGATCTTACAATGAGCAGTTCTTC.

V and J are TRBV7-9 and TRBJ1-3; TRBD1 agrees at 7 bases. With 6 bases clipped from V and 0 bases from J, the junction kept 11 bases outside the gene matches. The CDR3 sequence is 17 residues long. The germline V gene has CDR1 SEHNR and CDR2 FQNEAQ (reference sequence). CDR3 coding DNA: TGTGCCAGCAGATACAAACAGGGGCTCAGCTCTGGAAACACCATATATTTT. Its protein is CASRYKQGLSSGNTIYF.

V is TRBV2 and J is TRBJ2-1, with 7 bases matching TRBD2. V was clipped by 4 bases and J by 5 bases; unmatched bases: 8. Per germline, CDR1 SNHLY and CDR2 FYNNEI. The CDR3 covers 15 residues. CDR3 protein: CASSVGGSTHNEQFF. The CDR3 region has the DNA TGTGCCAGCAGTGTAGGCGGGAGTACACACAATGAGCAGTTCTTC.

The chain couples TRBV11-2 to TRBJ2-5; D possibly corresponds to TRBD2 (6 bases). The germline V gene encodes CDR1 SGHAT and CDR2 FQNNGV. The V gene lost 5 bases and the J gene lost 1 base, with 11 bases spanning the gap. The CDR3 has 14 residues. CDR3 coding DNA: TGTGCCAGCAGCCGCGGGACCAGCCAAGAGACCCAGTACTTC. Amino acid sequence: CASSRGTSQETQYF.

CDR3 DNA: TGCGCCAGCAGCTTGACTACCGGGACAGCGAACACTGAAGCTTTCTTT. This codes for CASSLTTGTANTEAFF. V and J are TRBV5-1 and TRBJ1-1; 7 nucleotides line up with TRBD1. V shed 1 base and J 1 base; nucleotides not matched to a gene: 7. Germline V gives CDR1 SGHRS, CDR2 YFSETQ. The CDR3 has 16 residues.

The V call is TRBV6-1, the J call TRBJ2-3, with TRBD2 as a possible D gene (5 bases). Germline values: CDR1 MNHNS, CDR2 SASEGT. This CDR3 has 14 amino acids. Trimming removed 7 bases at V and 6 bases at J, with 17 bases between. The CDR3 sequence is CASIRAAPRDTQYF. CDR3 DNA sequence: TGTGCCAGCATTCGAGCGGCCCCGAGGGATACGCAGTATTTT.

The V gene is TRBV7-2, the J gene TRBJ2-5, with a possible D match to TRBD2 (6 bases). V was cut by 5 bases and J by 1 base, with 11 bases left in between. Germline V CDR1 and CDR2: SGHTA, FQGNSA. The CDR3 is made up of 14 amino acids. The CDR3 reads CASSPGSSQETQYF. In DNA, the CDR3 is TGTGCCAGCAGCCCCGGGAGCAGCCAAGAGACCCAGTACTTC.

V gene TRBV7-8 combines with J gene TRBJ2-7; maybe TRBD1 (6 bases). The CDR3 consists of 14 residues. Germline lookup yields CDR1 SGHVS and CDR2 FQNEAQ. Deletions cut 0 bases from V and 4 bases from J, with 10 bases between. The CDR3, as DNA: TGTGCCAGCAGCTTAGCCAGGGGTGGTTACGAGCAGTACTTC. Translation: CASSLARGGYEQYF.

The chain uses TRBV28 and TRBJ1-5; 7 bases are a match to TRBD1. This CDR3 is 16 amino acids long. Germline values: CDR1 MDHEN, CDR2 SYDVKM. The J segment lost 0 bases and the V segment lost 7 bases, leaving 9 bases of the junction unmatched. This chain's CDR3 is CASNDRVTFSNQPQHF. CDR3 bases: TGTGCCAGCAACGACAGGGTCACGTTTAGCAATCAGCCCCAGCATTTT.

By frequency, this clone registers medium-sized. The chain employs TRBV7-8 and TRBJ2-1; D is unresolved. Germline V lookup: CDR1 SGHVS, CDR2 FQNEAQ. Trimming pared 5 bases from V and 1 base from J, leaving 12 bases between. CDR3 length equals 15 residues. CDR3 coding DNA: TGTGCCAGCAGCCCGCGTAGAGGTTCCTACAATGAGCAGTTCTTC. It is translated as CASSPRRGSYNEQFF.

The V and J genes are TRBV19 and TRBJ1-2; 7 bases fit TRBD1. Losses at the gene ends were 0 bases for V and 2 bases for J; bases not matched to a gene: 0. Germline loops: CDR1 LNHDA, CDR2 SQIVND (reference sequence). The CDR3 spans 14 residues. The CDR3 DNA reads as TGTGCCAGTAGTATAGAACAGGGGAACTATGGCTACACCTTC. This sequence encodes CASSIEQGNYGYTF.

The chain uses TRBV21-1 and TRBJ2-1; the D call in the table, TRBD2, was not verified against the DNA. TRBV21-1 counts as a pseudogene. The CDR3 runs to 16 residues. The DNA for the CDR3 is TGTGCCAGATTTCAAAGAGGGATAAACTCCTACAATGAGCAGTTCTTC. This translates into CARFQRGINSYNEQFF.

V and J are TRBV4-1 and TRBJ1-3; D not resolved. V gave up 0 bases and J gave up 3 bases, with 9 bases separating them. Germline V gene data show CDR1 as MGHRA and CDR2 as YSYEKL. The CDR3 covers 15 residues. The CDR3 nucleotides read TGCGCCAGCAGCCAAGATGGGCAGGTTGGAAACACCATATATTTT. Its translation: CASSQDGQVGNTIYF.